The clone carrying this T cell receptor (beta chain) came up once. Antigen specificity is unknown. This sample stems from a study of regulatory T cells in long-lasting Graves disease. Regarding the study as a whole: It is possible that accuracy was reduced by the small size of the sample. TCR diversity was lower in persistent Graves' patients than in newly diagnosed ones.

Time point given: persistent/refractory GD, antithyroid drugs over 5 years with positive TRAb. PBMC-derived RNA was used for the TCR library. As collected, the peripheral blood samples measured around 9 milliliters each and went into EDTA tubes. Sequencing libraries for TCR beta were prepared with iRepertoire HTBI primers and Arm-PCR of CDR3 regions. In the source study's methods: About 60 TRBV and roughly 15 TRBJ segments were identified across samples. Via MiXCR, TCRdb re-called the multiplex PCR reads, giving one row per CDR3 protein. The V and J calls reflect TCRdb's pipeline rather than the authors' work. The data hold roughly 450,000 distinct CDR3 sequences, with around 20% observed a single time. Trimming removed 4 bases at V and 0 bases at J, with 11 bases between. This CDR3 spans 15 amino acids. Germline V gene sequence: CDR1 SGHVS, CDR2 FNYEAQ.

Material: peripheral blood mononuclear cells (PBMCs), obtained when the disease was refractory, from a patient treated with antithyroid drugs. This sequence originates from a female donor with Graves disease. The genes are TRBV7-6 and TRBJ2-3; maybe TRBD2 (5 bases). The CDR3 sequence: CASSSLGGSTDTQYF. The CDR3 DNA is TGTGCCAGCAGCTCCCTCGGCGGGAGCACAGATACGCAGTATTTT.